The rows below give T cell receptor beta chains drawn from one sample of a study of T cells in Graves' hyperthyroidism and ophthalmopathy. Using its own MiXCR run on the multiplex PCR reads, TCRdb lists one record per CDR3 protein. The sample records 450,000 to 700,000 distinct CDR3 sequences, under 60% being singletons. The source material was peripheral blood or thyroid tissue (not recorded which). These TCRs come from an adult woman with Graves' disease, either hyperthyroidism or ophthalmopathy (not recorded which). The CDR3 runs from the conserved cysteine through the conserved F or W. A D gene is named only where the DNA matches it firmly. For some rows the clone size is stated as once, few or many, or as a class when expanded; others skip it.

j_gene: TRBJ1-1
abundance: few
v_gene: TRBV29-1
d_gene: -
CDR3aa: CSSSLEAFF
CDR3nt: TGCAGCTCTAGTCTAGAAGCTTTCTTT

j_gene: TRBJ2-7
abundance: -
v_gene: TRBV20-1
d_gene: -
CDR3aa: CSGKGSYEQYF
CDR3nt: TGCAGTGGGAAGGGAAGCTACGAGCAGTACTTC

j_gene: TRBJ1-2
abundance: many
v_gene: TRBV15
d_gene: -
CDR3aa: CATSRDFTDYGYTF
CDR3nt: TGTGCCACCAGCAGAGATTTTACGGACTATGGCTACACCTTC

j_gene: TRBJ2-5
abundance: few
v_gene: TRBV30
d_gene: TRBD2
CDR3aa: CAWSNGGFQETQYF
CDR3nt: TGTGCCTGGAGTAACGGGGGGTTCCAAGAGACCCAGTACTTC

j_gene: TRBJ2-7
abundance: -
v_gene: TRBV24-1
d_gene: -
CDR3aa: CATGYGSAEQYF
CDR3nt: TGTGCCACCGGGTACGGATCGGCCGAGCAGTACTTC

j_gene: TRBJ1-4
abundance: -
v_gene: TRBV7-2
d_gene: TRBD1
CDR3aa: CASSPRDRGEKLFF
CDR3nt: TGTGCCAGCAGCCCCCGGGACAGGGGTGAAAAACTGTTTTTT

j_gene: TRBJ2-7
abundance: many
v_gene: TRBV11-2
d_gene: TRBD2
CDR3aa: CASSPLRGSGIYEQYF
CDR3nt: TGTGCCAGCAGCCCCCTGCGGGGGTCAGGGATTTACGAGCAGTACTTC

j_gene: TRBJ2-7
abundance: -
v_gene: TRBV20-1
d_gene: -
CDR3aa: CSARDPGGSAYEQYF
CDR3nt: TGCAGTGCTAGAGATCCTGGGGGGTCCGCCTACGAGCAGTACTTC

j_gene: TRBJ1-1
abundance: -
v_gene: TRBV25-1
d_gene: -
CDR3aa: CACSANIRGWTEAFF
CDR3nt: TGTGCCTGCAGTGCAAATATAAGGGGGTGGACTGAAGCTTTCTTT

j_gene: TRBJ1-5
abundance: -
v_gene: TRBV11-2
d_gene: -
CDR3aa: CAGSRGGGNQPQHF
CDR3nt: TGTGCCGGCAGTCGAGGTGGGGGCAATCAGCCCCAGCATTTT

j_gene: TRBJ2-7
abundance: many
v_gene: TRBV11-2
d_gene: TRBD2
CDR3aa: CASSRRGTSSYEQYF
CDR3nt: TGTGCCAGCAGCCGACGCGGGACTAGCTCCTACGAGCAGTACTTC

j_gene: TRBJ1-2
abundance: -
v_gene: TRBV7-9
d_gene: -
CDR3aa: CASSASGSYGYTF
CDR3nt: TGTGCCAGCAGCGCCTCAGGGAGTTATGGCTACACCTTC

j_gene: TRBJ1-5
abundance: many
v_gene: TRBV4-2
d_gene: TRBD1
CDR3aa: CASSQQDREGSQPQHF
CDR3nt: TGTGCCAGCAGCCAACAGGACAGGGAGGGGAGTCAGCCCCAGCATTTT

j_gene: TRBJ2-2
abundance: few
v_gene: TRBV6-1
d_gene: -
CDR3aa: CASSRRQGNTGELFF
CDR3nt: TGTGCCAGCAGTCGCCGCCAGGGGAACACCGGGGAGCTGTTTTTT

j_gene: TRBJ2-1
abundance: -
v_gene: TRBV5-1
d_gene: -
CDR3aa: CASSPLNNEQFF
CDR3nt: TGCGCCAGCAGCCCTCTTAACAATGAGCAGTTCTTC

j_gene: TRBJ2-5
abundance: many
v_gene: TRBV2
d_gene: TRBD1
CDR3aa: CASNPTGEETQYF
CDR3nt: TGTGCCAGCAATCCGACAGGGGAAGAGACCCAGTACTTC

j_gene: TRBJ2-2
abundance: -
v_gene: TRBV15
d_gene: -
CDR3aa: CATSRGTVAGELFF
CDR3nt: TGTGCCACCAGCAGAGGGACAGTTGCCGGGGAGCTGTTTTTT

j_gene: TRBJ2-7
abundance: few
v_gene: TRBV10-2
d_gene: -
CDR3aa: CASRSVTSWDEQYF
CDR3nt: TGCGCCAGCAGAAGCGTAACTAGCTGGGACGAGCAATACTTC

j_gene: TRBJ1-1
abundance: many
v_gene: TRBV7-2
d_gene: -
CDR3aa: CASSLGRSNTEAFF
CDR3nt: TGTGCCAGCAGCTTAGGCAGGAGCAACACTGAAGCTTTCTTT

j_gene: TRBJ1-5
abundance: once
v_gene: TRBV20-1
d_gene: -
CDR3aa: CSASAPDRNQPQHF
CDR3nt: TGCAGTGCTAGTGCCCCCGATAGGAATCAGCCCCAGCATTTT

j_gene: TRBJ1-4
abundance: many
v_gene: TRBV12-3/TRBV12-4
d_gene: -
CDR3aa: CASSSQGLANEKLFF
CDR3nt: TGTGCCAGCAGTTCCCAGGGGTTGGCTAATGAAAAACTGTTTTTT

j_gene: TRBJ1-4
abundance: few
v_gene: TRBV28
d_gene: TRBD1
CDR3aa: CASSYPWGRGLEKLFF
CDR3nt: TGTGCCAGCAGTTACCCATGGGGCAGGGGGCTGGAAAAACTGTTTTTT

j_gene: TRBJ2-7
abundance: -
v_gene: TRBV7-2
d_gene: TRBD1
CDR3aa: CASSARDREGYEQYF
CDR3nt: TGTGCCAGCAGCGCCCGGGACAGGGAGGGCTACGAGCAGTACTTC

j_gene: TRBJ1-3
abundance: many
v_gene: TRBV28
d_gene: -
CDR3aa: CASSLPGNTIYF
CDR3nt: TGTGCCAGCAGTTTACCCGGAAACACCATATATTTT

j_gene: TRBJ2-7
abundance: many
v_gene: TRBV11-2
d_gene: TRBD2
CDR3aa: CASSLGGRFEQYF
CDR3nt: TGTGCCAGCAGCCTGGGCGGGAGGTTCGAGCAGTACTTC

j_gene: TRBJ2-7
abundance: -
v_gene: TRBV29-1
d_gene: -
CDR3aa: CSVESIYEQYF
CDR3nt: TGCAGCGTTGAGTCAATCTACGAGCAGTACTTC

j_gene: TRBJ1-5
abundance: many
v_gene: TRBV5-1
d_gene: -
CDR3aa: CASSLAGGFSNQPQHF
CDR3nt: TGCGCCAGCAGCTTGGCGGGGGGGTTTAGCAATCAGCCCCAGCATTTT

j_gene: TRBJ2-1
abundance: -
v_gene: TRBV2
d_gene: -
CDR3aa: CASSLVEGEQFF
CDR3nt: TGTGCCAGCAGTTTGGTGGAGGGTGAGCAGTTCTTC

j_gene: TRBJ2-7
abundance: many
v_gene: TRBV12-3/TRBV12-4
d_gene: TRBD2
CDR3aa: CASSSRTSGSYEQYF
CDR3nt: TGTGCCAGCAGTTCCCGGACTAGCGGGAGCTACGAGCAGTACTTC

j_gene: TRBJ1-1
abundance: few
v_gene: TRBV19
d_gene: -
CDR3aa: CASRFRGYHTEAFF
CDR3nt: TGTGCCAGTAGGTTCAGGGGCTACCACACTGAAGCTTTCTTT

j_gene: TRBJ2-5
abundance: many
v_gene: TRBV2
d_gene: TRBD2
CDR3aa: CARRTSAQETQYF
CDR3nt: TGTGCCCGAAGGACTAGCGCTCAAGAGACCCAGTACTTC

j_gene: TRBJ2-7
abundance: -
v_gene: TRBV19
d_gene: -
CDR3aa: CASTLGSEQYF
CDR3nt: TGTGCCAGTACCTTGGGGAGCGAGCAGTACTTC

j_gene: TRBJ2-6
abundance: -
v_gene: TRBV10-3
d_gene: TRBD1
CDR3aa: CAISQGQGAGANVLTF
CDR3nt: TGTGCCATCAGTCAGGGACAGGGAGCGGGGGCCAACGTCCTGACTTTC

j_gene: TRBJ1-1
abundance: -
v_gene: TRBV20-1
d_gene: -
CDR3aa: CSAQIYPGMNTEAFF
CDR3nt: TGCAGTGCACAAATCTACCCCGGGATGAACACTGAAGCTTTCTTT

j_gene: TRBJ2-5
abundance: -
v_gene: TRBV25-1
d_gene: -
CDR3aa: CASPVGRRETQYF
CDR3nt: TGTGCCAGCCCGGTTGGGAGGCGGGAGACCCAGTACTTC

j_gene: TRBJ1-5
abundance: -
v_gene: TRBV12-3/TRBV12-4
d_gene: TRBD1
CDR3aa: CASGAQGIQPQHF
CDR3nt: TGTGCCAGCGGAGCACAGGGGATTCAGCCCCAGCATTTT

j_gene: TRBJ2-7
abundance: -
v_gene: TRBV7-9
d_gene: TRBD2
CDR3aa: CASRARLAGGFPEQYF
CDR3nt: TGTGCCAGCAGAGCCAGACTAGCGGGAGGGTTCCCCGAGCAGTACTTC

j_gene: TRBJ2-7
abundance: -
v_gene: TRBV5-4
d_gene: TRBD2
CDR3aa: CASSPAGVDEQYF
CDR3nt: TGTGCCAGCAGCCCAGCGGGAGTAGACGAGCAGTACTTC

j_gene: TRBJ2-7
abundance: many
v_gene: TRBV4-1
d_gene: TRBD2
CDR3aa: CASSPVGGFSYEQYF
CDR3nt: TGCGCCAGCAGCCCTGTCGGGGGGTTCTCCTACGAGCAGTACTTC

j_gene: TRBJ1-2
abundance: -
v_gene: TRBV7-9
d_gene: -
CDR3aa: CASSSSFTGNYGYTF
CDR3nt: TGTGCCAGCAGCTCATCCTTCACAGGCAACTATGGCTACACCTTC

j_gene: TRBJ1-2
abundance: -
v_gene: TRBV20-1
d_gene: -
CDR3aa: CSASGGNGYTF
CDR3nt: TGCAGTGCTAGTGGTGGGAACGGCTACACCTTC